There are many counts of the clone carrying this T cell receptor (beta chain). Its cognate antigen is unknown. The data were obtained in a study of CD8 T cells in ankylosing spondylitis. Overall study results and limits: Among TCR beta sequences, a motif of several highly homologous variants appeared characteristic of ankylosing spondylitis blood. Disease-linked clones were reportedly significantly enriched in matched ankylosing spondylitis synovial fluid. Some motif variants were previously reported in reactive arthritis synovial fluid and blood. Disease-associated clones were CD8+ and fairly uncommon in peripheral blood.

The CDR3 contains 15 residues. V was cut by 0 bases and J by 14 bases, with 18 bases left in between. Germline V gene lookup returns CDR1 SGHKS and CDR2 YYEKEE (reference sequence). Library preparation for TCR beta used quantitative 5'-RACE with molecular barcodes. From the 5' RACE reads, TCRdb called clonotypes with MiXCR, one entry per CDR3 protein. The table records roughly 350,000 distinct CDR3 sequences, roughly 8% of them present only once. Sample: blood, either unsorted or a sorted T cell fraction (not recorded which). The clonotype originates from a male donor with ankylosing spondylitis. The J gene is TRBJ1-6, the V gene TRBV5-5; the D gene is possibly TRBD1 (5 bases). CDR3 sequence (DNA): TGTGCCAGCAGCTTGGAAGGGACGCCGGCAGAGGCCCTCCACTTT. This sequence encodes CASSLEGTPAEALHF.